This T cell receptor (beta chain) was sequenced for a study of blood T cell repertoires in COVID-19. Across the study: PBMCs, B-cell-depleted T cells, or T cells were the source of the cDNA or gDNA that made up the material.

As originally analysed: How many nucleated cells were present was estimated from reference gene primer amplification. The data were produced by immunoSEQ multiplex PCR, yet TCRdb's version contains in-frame clones alone and is incomplete. V and J calls and clone size are given by that table; D and trimming were obtained from the DNA. There are roughly 54,000 clones in the sample; about 91% occur only once, and approximately 8% lies in the top ten. This CDR3 has 13 residues. Germline V gives CDR1 SGHRS, CDR2 YFSETQ. V gave up 4 bases and J gave up 8 bases, with 14 bases separating them. The chain uses TRBV5-1 and TRBJ2-3; possible D gene TRBD2, 5 bases. The source material was peripheral blood. The receptor's source is a woman aged 55-70 years with active or convalescent COVID-19. CDR3 DNA sequence: TGCGCCAGCAGCCGGGAACCACCTTCTACGCAGTATTTT. Amino acids: CASSREPPSTQYF.